The rows below give T cell receptor beta chains drawn from one sample of a study of Ad26.COV2.S vaccination and SARS-CoV-2 variants. Assay used: immunoSEQ multiplex PCR; TCRdb lists only in-frame clones, some missing. The sample contains about 400,000 clones, about nine tenths of which appear only once. The material was peripheral blood, obtained in a trial of Ad26.COV2.S vaccine versus placebo. The receptor set was obtained from a person aged 18-65 years who received the Ad26.COV2.S COVID-19 vaccine or a placebo. CDR3s include the opening cysteine and the closing phenylalanine or tryptophan. The order of the fields is D gene, J gene, clone size, V gene, CDR3 protein, CDR3 DNA. The D gene is left open where the match is weak. Only some rows state a clone size, as once, few, many or a class for expanded clones.

d_gene: NA
j_gene: TRBJ2-5
abundance: NA
v_gene: TRBV6-5
CDR3aa: CASSFRAQGETQYF
CDR3nt: TGTGCCAGCAGTTTCCGGGCCCAGGGGGAGACCCAGTACTTC

d_gene: NA
j_gene: TRBJ2-5
abundance: NA
v_gene: TRBV25-1
CDR3aa: CASSGETQYF
CDR3nt: TGTGCCAGCAGTGGGGAGACCCAGTACTTC

d_gene: NA
j_gene: TRBJ2-1
abundance: NA
v_gene: TRBV7-9
CDR3aa: CASNNDEQFF
CDR3nt: TGTGCCTCTAACAACGATGAGCAGTTCTTC

d_gene: TRBD2
j_gene: TRBJ2-7
abundance: once
v_gene: TRBV19
CDR3aa: CASSHLAGDTYEQYF
CDR3nt: TGTGCCAGTAGTCACCTAGCGGGTGACACCTACGAGCAGTACTTC

d_gene: NA
j_gene: TRBJ2-1
abundance: NA
v_gene: TRBV2
CDR3aa: CASSRGPHGSYNEQFF
CDR3nt: TGTGCCAGCAGTCGGGGCCCTCATGGCTCCTACAATGAGCAGTTCTTC

d_gene: NA
j_gene: TRBJ2-5
abundance: NA
v_gene: TRBV6-2/TRBV6-3
CDR3aa: CASSSRFQETQYF
CDR3nt: TGTGCCAGCAGTTCCCGGTTCCAAGAGACCCAGTACTTC

d_gene: NA
j_gene: TRBJ2-7
abundance: NA
v_gene: TRBV6-4
CDR3aa: CANITPQIYEQYF
CDR3nt: TGTGCCAATATAACCCCACAGATCTACGAGCAGTACTTC

d_gene: TRBD1
j_gene: TRBJ2-7
abundance: NA
v_gene: TRBV3-1/TRBV3-2
CDR3aa: CASSPGTGNYEQYF
CDR3nt: TGTGCCAGCAGCCCCGGGACAGGGAACTACGAGCAGTACTTC

d_gene: NA
j_gene: TRBJ2-1
abundance: NA
v_gene: TRBV2
CDR3aa: CAVRGGDNEQFF
CDR3nt: TGTGCGGTTAGAGGGGGGGACAATGAGCAGTTCTTC

d_gene: NA
j_gene: TRBJ1-1
abundance: NA
v_gene: TRBV28
CDR3aa: CASRAPGMTEAFF
CDR3nt: TGTGCCAGCCGCGCACCAGGGATGACTGAAGCTTTCTTT

d_gene: TRBD1
j_gene: TRBJ1-6
abundance: NA
v_gene: TRBV27
CDR3aa: CASSLKTGGDSPLHF
CDR3nt: TGTGCCAGCAGTTTAAAAACAGGGGGGGATTCACCCCTCCACTTT

d_gene: NA
j_gene: TRBJ2-7
abundance: many
v_gene: TRBV2
CDR3aa: CASRGPNSYEQYF
CDR3nt: TGTGCCAGCAGGGGTCCGAATTCCTACGAGCAGTACTTC

d_gene: NA
j_gene: TRBJ2-5
abundance: once
v_gene: TRBV30
CDR3aa: CAWSVGVGQETQYF
CDR3nt: TGTGCCTGGAGTGTAGGCGTAGGCCAAGAGACCCAGTACTTC

d_gene: NA
j_gene: TRBJ2-2
abundance: once
v_gene: TRBV7-9
CDR3aa: CASSPLLAGWTGELFF
CDR3nt: TGTGCCAGCAGCCCCCTCCTGGCGGGGTGGACCGGGGAGCTGTTTTTT

d_gene: NA
j_gene: TRBJ2-2
abundance: NA
v_gene: TRBV6-5
CDR3aa: CASSYSTGELFF
CDR3nt: TGTGCCAGCAGTTACAGCACCGGGGAGCTGTTTTTT

d_gene: NA
j_gene: TRBJ2-3
abundance: NA
v_gene: TRBV28
CDR3aa: CASSSGMTGDRDTQYF
CDR3nt: TGTGCCAGCAGTTCCGGTATGACTGGAGATAGAGATACGCAGTATTTT

d_gene: NA
j_gene: TRBJ1-1
abundance: NA
v_gene: TRBV6-6
CDR3aa: CASSSRVNTEAFF
CDR3nt: TGTGCCAGCAGTTCCCGGGTGAACACTGAAGCTTTCTTT

d_gene: NA
j_gene: TRBJ1-1
abundance: NA
v_gene: TRBV6-6
CDR3aa: CASSYPTGLMNTEAFF
CDR3nt: TGTGCCAGCAGTTACCCGACGGGACTTATGAACACTGAAGCTTTCTTT

d_gene: NA
j_gene: TRBJ2-7
abundance: few
v_gene: TRBV27
CDR3aa: CASSLQGPSYEQYF
CDR3nt: TGTGCCAGCAGTTTACAGGGGCCGTCCTACGAGCAGTACTTC

d_gene: NA
j_gene: TRBJ2-1
abundance: NA
v_gene: TRBV10-2
CDR3aa: CASSDRAGGRPNEQFF
CDR3nt: TGCGCCAGCAGTGATCGTGCAGGGGGGCGACCTAATGAGCAGTTCTTC

d_gene: TRBD1
j_gene: TRBJ1-1
abundance: NA
v_gene: TRBV15
CDR3aa: CATSRGTGNTEAFF
CDR3nt: TGTGCCACCAGCAGAGGGACAGGGAACACTGAAGCTTTCTTT

d_gene: TRBD1
j_gene: TRBJ2-1
abundance: once
v_gene: TRBV6-4
CDR3aa: CASSEDRGRQFF
CDR3nt: TGTGCCAGCAGTGAGGACAGGGGGCGGCAGTTCTTC

d_gene: NA
j_gene: TRBJ2-2
abundance: NA
v_gene: TRBV24-1
CDR3aa: CATSDGQNTGELFF
CDR3nt: TGTGCCACCAGTGATGGACAGAACACCGGGGAGCTGTTTTTT

d_gene: TRBD2
j_gene: TRBJ2-7
abundance: NA
v_gene: TRBV30
CDR3aa: CAWSITSGQGNPYEQYF
CDR3nt: TGTGCCTGGAGTATCACTAGCGGGCAAGGAAACCCCTACGAGCAGTACTTC

d_gene: NA
j_gene: TRBJ2-3
abundance: NA
v_gene: TRBV3-1/TRBV3-2
CDR3aa: CASSQERGTGTDTQYF
CDR3nt: TGTGCCAGCAGCCAAGAACGCGGGACTGGAACAGATACGCAGTATTTT

d_gene: TRBD2
j_gene: TRBJ2-1
abundance: NA
v_gene: TRBV25-1
CDR3aa: CASSEWVRAGAAHEEQFF
CDR3nt: TGTGCCAGCAGTGAATGGGTCCGAGCGGGAGCCGCCCACGAGGAGCAGTTCTTC

d_gene: NA
j_gene: TRBJ2-1
abundance: NA
v_gene: TRBV7-9
CDR3aa: CASSLKPSEQFF
CDR3nt: TGTGCCAGCAGCTTAAAACCGAGTGAGCAGTTCTTC

d_gene: TRBD2
j_gene: TRBJ2-7
abundance: NA
v_gene: TRBV9
CDR3aa: CASSASWGLGYEQYF
CDR3nt: TGTGCCAGCAGCGCTAGCTGGGGACTAGGTTACGAGCAGTACTTC

d_gene: TRBD2
j_gene: TRBJ2-3
abundance: NA
v_gene: TRBV5-8
CDR3aa: CASHRLAGGKSTDTQYF
CDR3nt: TGTGCCAGCCACAGACTAGCGGGAGGGAAAAGCACAGATACGCAGTATTTT

d_gene: NA
j_gene: TRBJ2-5
abundance: NA
v_gene: TRBV7-3
CDR3aa: CASSLTGGASETQYF
CDR3nt: TGTGCCAGCAGCTTAACGGGGGGCGCTAGCGAGACCCAGTACTTC

d_gene: NA
j_gene: TRBJ2-1
abundance: NA
v_gene: TRBV5-1
CDR3aa: CASSWTTFSYNEQFF
CDR3nt: TGCGCCAGCAGCTGGACCACATTCTCCTACAATGAGCAGTTCTTC

d_gene: TRBD2
j_gene: TRBJ2-1
abundance: NA
v_gene: TRBV28
CDR3aa: CASKGTGGSSYNEQFF
CDR3nt: TGTGCCAGCAAAGGAACGGGAGGAAGCTCCTACAATGAGCAGTTCTTC

d_gene: TRBD1
j_gene: TRBJ1-1
abundance: NA
v_gene: TRBV10-3
CDR3aa: CAISGGQGNTEAFF
CDR3nt: TGTGCCATCAGTGGGGGACAGGGTAACACTGAAGCTTTCTTT

d_gene: NA
j_gene: TRBJ2-7
abundance: NA
v_gene: TRBV5-1
CDR3aa: CASFEGGGEQYF
CDR3nt: TGCGCCAGCTTCGAGGGGGGCGGCGAGCAGTACTTC